This T cell receptor (beta chain) was identified in a study of blood T cell repertoires in COVID-19. On the study more broadly: The study drew acute and convalescent COVID-19 samples from the United States, Italy and Spain. Sources were T cells, B-cell-depleted T cells, or PBMCs; the material itself was cDNA or gDNA.

The CDR3 contains 13 residues. CDR1 is DFQATT, CDR2 SNEGSKA, per germline (reference sequence). V was shortened by 3 bases and J by 4 bases, with 10 bases between the two germline ends. Authors' processing steps: Using reference gene primer amplification, nucleated cell counts were estimated. This table comes from immunoSEQ multiplex PCR, and its TCRdb copy is limited to in-frame clones, with some not included. V and J calls plus clone size are reproduced from that table; the DNA served to infer D and trimming. The sample contains 280,000 or so clones, 70% to 90% of which appear only once. This receptor was identified in a man aged 25 to 40 who had recovered from COVID-19. V and J are TRBV20-1 and TRBJ1-5, with a possible D match to TRBD1 (5 bases). The specimen sequenced was PBMCs or T cells enriched from blood (not recorded which). This chain's CDR3 is CSASRGGNQPQHF. For the CDR3, the DNA is TGCAGTGCTAGTAGGGGAGGGAATCAGCCCCAGCATTTT.